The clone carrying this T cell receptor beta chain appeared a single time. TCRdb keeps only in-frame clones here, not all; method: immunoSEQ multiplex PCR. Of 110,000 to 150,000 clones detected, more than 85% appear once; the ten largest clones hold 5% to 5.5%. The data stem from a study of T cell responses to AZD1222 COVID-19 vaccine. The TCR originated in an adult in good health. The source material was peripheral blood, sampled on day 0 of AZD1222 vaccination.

CDR3 region: CASSIYGAGANVLTF. CDR3 coding DNA: TGTGCCAGTAGTATTTACGGGGCTGGGGCCAACGTCCTGACTTTC. The chain combines TRBV19 with TRBJ2-6; a weak D match, TRBD2 (5 bases). This CDR3 spans 15 amino acids. CDR1 LNHDA and CDR2 SQIVND come from the germline V gene (reference sequence). V was pared by 3 bases and J by 2 bases, with 8 bases between.